This T cell receptor (beta chain) was sequenced for a study of cytotoxic CD8 clonotypes in ibrutinib-treated CLL. Notes on the study in general: Sustained-remission patients were sampled at one set of times and progressing patients at different ones. There were few public clonotypes, and on treatment they contracted or stayed stable.

As input for TCR beta libraries, about 2.2 micrograms of genomic DNA came from cryopreserved PBMCs. To note about this clone: The antigen remains undetermined.

Using immunoSEQ multiplex PCR, the repertoire was profiled, and TCRdb retains in-frame clones only, with some absent. The data contain approximately 320,000 clones, 67% of them singletons. The TCR sequence derives from a human donor with chronic lymphocytic leukemia. Sequences were derived from PBMCs, sampled after 36 months of ibrutinib treatment.

The CDR3 sequence is CASSREGALYEQYF. DNA for the CDR3: TGCGCCAGCAGCCGGGAGGGGGCTCTTTACGAGCAGTACTTC. V and J are TRBV5-1 and TRBJ2-7; D may be TRBD2 (8 bases). The CDR3 has 14 residues. V was clipped by 4 bases and J by 4 bases, with 15 bases between them. CDR1 and CDR2 (germline): SGHRS, YFSETQ.